A single sample is the source of the 28 T cell receptor beta chains below, sequenced in a study of blood T cells in healthy people across ages. For the second PCR, which ran for 7 to 11 cycles, a sample-barcoded 5' primer and a J-beta primer mix were used. TCRdb reanalysed the 5' RACE reads using MiXCR and keeps one entry per CDR3 protein. The sample includes some 1.5 million distinct CDR3 sequences, under 55% seen only once; the top ten take around 4%. Material for sequencing was blood. The source of these receptors is a woman under 30 in good health.

In this sample, this clonotype turned up a few times. The chain is built from TRBV16 and TRBJ2-7; D is undetermined. Trimming took off 4 bases at V and 6 bases at J, with 13 bases between the two ends. This CDR3 region has 13 residues. Germline V gene data show CDR1 as KGHSY and CDR2 as FQNENV. CDR3 in DNA: TGTGCCAGCAGCCGCCCAGTTGAGCCCGAGCAGTACTTC. It codes for CASSRPVEPEQYF.

Ten or more counts support this clonotype. V gene TRBV29-1 combines with J gene TRBJ2-5, with 7 nucleotides matching TRBD2. The CDR3 contains 13 residues. The V and J ends lost 6 bases and 3 bases, in that order; junction bases with no gene match: 7. Germline V gene sequence: CDR1 SQVTM, CDR2 ANQGSEA. The CDR3 DNA is TGCAGCGTCACTAGCGCCTTCGAAGAGACCCAGTACTTC. Translation: CSVTSAFEETQYF.

This clonotype was seen only a few times. The chain has TRBV18 and TRBJ1-2; D not resolved. Trimming stripped 0 bases from V and 4 bases from J, with 9 bases between. Looked up from germline, CDR1 is KGHSH and CDR2 is LQKENI. There are 14 residues in the CDR3. CDR3 nucleotide sequence: TGTGCCAGCTCACCACCAGGTTTGGTCTATGGCTACACCTTC. It is translated as CASSPPGLVYGYTF.

This clonotype was detected ten times or more. The chain carries TRBV5-1 and TRBJ2-7; maybe TRBD1 (6 bases). V was clipped by 4 bases and J by 1 base, with 9 bases between them. This CDR3 has 13 residues. Germline V CDR1 and CDR2: SGHRS, YFSETQ. This chain's CDR3 is CASSTGISYEQYF. CDR3 DNA: TGCGCCAGCAGCACAGGGATATCCTACGAGCAGTACTTC. The full variable domain, completed using reference TRBV5-1 and TRBJ2-7, is KAGVTQTPRYLIKTRGQQVTLSCSPISGHRSVSWYQQTPGQGLQFLFEYFSETQRNKGNFPGRFSGRQFSNSRSEMNVSTLELGDSALYLCASSTGISYEQYFGPGTRLTVT.

The chain uses TRBV4-2 and TRBJ2-5; 10 bases fit TRBD2. CDR3 length equals 15 residues. Germline V gives CDR1 LGHNA, CDR2 YNFKEQ. V shed 0 bases and J 5 bases; nucleotides not matched to a gene: 3. This CDR3 reads CASSQEASGSETQYF. DNA of the CDR3: TGTGCCAGCAGCCAAGAGGCTAGCGGGAGTGAGACCCAGTACTTC.

The CDR3 DNA reads TGTGCCAGCTCACCCGGGGAAACTGGCTACACCTTC. It is translated as CASSPGETGYTF. V gene TRBV18 combines with J gene TRBJ1-2, with D unresolved. CDR1 KGHSH and CDR2 LQKENI come from the germline V gene. This CDR3 spans 12 amino acids. Trimming took off 3 bases at V and 7 bases at J, with 9 bases between the two ends.

The CDR3 region is CASSLVRGVKETQFF. CDR3 coding DNA: TGTGCCAGCAGCTTAGTCCGGGGGGTTAAGGAGACCCAGTTCTTC. The V call is TRBV7-2, the J call TRBJ2-1, with TRBD2 matching over 7 bases. The ends lost 1 base at V and 13 bases at J; junction bases unmatched: 13. This CDR3 spans 15 amino acids. CDR1 SGHTA and CDR2 FQGNSA come from the germline V gene. Using reference TRBV7-2 and TRBJ2-1 for the parts outside the CDR3, the full variable domain is GAGVSQSPSNKVTEKGKDVELRCDPISGHTALYWYRQSLGQGLEFLIYFQGNSAPDKSGLPSDRFSAERTGGSVSTLTIQRTQQEDSAVYLCASSLVRGVKETQFFGPGTRLTVL.

The rearrangement links TRBV5-1 to TRBJ2-7; 7 bases are shared with TRBD1. Per germline, CDR1 SGHRS and CDR2 YFSETQ. V was clipped by 2 bases and J by 2 bases; unmatched bases: 7. CDR3 length: 15 residues. CDR3 nucleotides: TGCGCCAGCAGCTTCGGACAGAGGGGGCCCTACGAGCAGTACTTC. Its translation is CASSFGQRGPYEQYF.

The V and J genes are TRBV29-1 and TRBJ1-1, with 10 positions matching TRBD1. The CDR3 is made up of 14 amino acids. Germline V gene sequence: CDR1 SQVTM, CDR2 ANQGSEA. J was trimmed by 6 bases and V by 2 bases; bases with no gene match: 6. The CDR3 nucleotides read TGCAGCGTTGAACCCTGGGACAGGGGCGCTGAAGCTTTCTTT. Amino acid sequence: CSVEPWDRGAEAFF.

This clonotype was counted a single time. The rearrangement uses TRBV6-1 and TRBJ2-1, with TRBD2 identical over 7 bases. J was trimmed by 7 bases and V by 5 bases; bases with no gene match: 11. This CDR3 comprises 15 residues. Looked up from germline, CDR1 is MNHNS and CDR2 is SASEGT. The DNA of the CDR3 is TGTGCCAGCAGTCCCTTGGCCCGGGGAGGGAATGAGCAGTTCTTC. It translates to CASSPLARGGNEQFF.

This clonotype has just a few counts. The J gene is TRBJ2-1, the V gene TRBV11-2; perhaps D is TRBD1 or TRBD2 (5 bases each). The CDR3 consists of 16 residues. Germline V gene sequence: CDR1 SGHAT, CDR2 FQNNGV. V was cut by 5 bases and J by 5 bases, with 19 bases left in between. The CDR3 protein is CASSPSGTLFHNEQFF. CDR3 nucleotide sequence: TGTGCCAGCAGCCCCTCCGGGACCCTGTTCCACAATGAGCAGTTCTTC.

The rearrangement joins TRBV20-1 to TRBJ2-5; D ambiguous. The V and J ends lost 2 bases and 11 bases respectively, with 12 bases between them. The CDR3 runs to 11 residues. Germline V CDR1 and CDR2: DFQATT, SNEGSKA (reference sequence). The CDR3 DNA reads TGCAGTGCTAGACACCACAATGAGCAGTACTTC. This sequence encodes CSARHHNEQYF.

This clonotype was observed a few times. This chain joins TRBV5-1 and TRBJ1-1, with TRBD1 as a possible D gene (6 bases). CDR3 length: 15 residues. The germline CDR1 and CDR2 sequences are SGHRS and YFSETQ. V shed 7 bases and J shed 1 base, with 17 bases lying between them. The chain's CDR3 is CASHHRETTNTEAFF. CDR3 in DNA: TGCGCCAGCCACCACAGGGAGACGACGAACACTGAAGCTTTCTTT. Supplemented by reference TRBV5-1 and TRBJ1-1, the full variable domain reads KAGVTQTPRYLIKTRGQQVTLSCSPISGHRSVSWYQQTPGQGLQFLFEYFSETQRNKGNFPGRFSGRQFSNSRSEMNVSTLELGDSALYLCASHHRETTNTEAFFGQGTRLTVV.

The chain employs TRBV18 and TRBJ2-7; D is unresolved. V shed 3 bases and J shed 0 bases, with 9 bases lying between them. The CDR3 spans 14 residues. Germline CDR1 and CDR2: KGHSH and LQKENI. This chain's CDR3 is CASSPGRTSYEQYF. For the CDR3, the DNA is TGTGCCAGCTCACCTGGCAGGACCTCCTACGAGCAGTACTTC.

The CDR3 sequence: CASSPQLAGALGDEQFF. DNA of the CDR3: TGTGCCAGCTCACCACAACTAGCGGGAGCCCTTGGGGATGAGCAGTTCTTC. This chain joins TRBV18 and TRBJ2-1, with TRBD2 identical over 11 bases. Trimming removed 1 base from V and 8 bases from J; junction bases left unmatched: 10. The germline V gene encodes CDR1 KGHSH and CDR2 LQKENI. There are 17 residues in the CDR3.

The chain recombines TRBV9 with TRBJ2-1, with a possible D match to TRBD2 (6 bases). The CDR3 contains 16 residues. The V and J ends lost 4 bases and 7 bases respectively, with 21 bases between them. CDR1 is SGDLS and CDR2 is YYNGEE in the germline V gene. CDR3 sequence (DNA): TGTGCCAGCAGCCCCCTATCACTGACTAGTTTAAATGAGCAGTTCTTC. Translating gives CASSPLSLTSLNEQFF.

This rearrangement joins TRBV25-1 to TRBJ2-3, with 12 bases matching TRBD1. Germline trimming cut 3 bases from V and 7 bases from J; bases unmatched to any gene: 5. The CDR3 runs to 15 residues. Germline V lookup: CDR1 MGHDK, CDR2 SYGVNS. CDR3 sequence: CASSDRGTGGNTQYF. CDR3 DNA: TGTGCCAGCAGTGACAGGGGGACAGGGGGCAATACGCAGTATTTT.

The chain links TRBV5-1 to TRBJ2-7; 7 nucleotides agree with TRBD1. CDR1 and CDR2 (germline): SGHRS, YFSETQ. The CDR3 extends over 14 amino acids. The trim removed 3 bases at V and 4 bases at J, leaving 7 bases unmatched. The CDR3: CASSSGQLGYEQYF. CDR3 sequence (DNA): TGCGCCAGCAGCTCGGGACAGTTGGGATACGAGCAGTACTTC.

A note on this clonotype: One end of the junction does not line up with germline, which may come from a read error. This sequence joins TRBV6-5 and TRBJ2-3; D remains ambiguous. CDR3 length: 14 amino acids. CDR1 and CDR2 from the germline V gene are MNHEY and SVGAGI. The CDR3 is CASSLRQATDTRYF. The DNA of the CDR3 is TGTGCCAGCAGTTTGCGGCAGGCCACAGATACGCGGTATTTT.

This chain links TRBV4-3 with TRBJ2-7; D is unclear. The CDR3 is 14 residues long. CDR1 is LGHNA and CDR2 is YSLEER in the germline V gene. V was shortened by 0 bases and J by 1 base, with 7 bases between the two germline ends. The CDR3, as DNA: TGCGCCAGCAGCCAAGATGCGGAATCCTACGAGCAGTACTTC. This encodes CASSQDAESYEQYF.

The chain recombines TRBV5-1 with TRBJ2-1; D possibly uses TRBD1 or TRBD2 (5 bases each). The V and J ends lost 6 bases and 2 bases respectively, with 12 bases between them. Germline loops: CDR1 SGHRS, CDR2 YFSETQ. The CDR3 covers 14 residues. The CDR3 nucleotides are TGCGCCAGCACCAGGGACGGACCCTACAATGAGCAGTTCTTC. As protein: CASTRDGPYNEQFF.

This chain uses TRBV28 with TRBJ2-7; possible D gene TRBD1, 7 bases. CDR1 is MDHEN, CDR2 SYDVKM, per germline. The CDR3 extends over 15 amino acids. Trimming removed 9 bases from V and 4 bases from J, with 22 bases in between. The CDR3 DNA sequence: TGTGCCAGTCGGTACGGAACAGGGGAGGTTTACGAGCAGTACTTC. Translating it yields CASRYGTGEVYEQYF.

This clonotype turned up a few times. The chain couples TRBV24-1 to TRBJ2-1; no clear D gene. The CDR3 is 14 amino acids. V was trimmed by 4 bases and J by 7 bases, leaving 13 bases between them. CDR1 is KGHDR and CDR2 is SFDVKD in the germline V gene. The CDR3 bases are TGTGCCACCAGTGACCGGAGTTTTCGGAATGAGCAGTTCTTC. Translation gives CATSDRSFRNEQFF.

CDR3 amino acids: CSVETTGTGSQNNEQFF. DNA of the CDR3: TGCAGCGTTGAAACCACCGGGACAGGGTCTCAGAACAATGAGCAGTTCTTC. The gene calls are TRBV29-1 and TRBJ2-1; 9 bases map to TRBD1. This CDR3 has 17 amino acids. V lost 2 bases, J lost 5 bases, and 13 bases stayed unmatched. CDR1 is SQVTM and CDR2 is ANQGSEA in the germline V gene.

The rearrangement uses TRBV24-1 and TRBJ2-5, with D perhaps matching TRBD2 (5 bases). From germline, CDR1 is KGHDR and CDR2 SFDVKD. The CDR3 is 13 residues long. Trimming left V 9 bases short and J 3 bases short, with 13 bases between. The CDR3 nucleotides read TGTGCCACCCGGTCGGGGTCCAAAGAGACCCAGTACTTC. It specifies CATRSGSKETQYF.

The genes are TRBV20-1 and TRBJ2-7; D is unresolved. Per germline, CDR1 DFQATT and CDR2 SNEGSKA (reference sequence). The germline V and J ends were trimmed by 1 base and 6 bases, with 7 bases remaining between them. This CDR3 comprises 11 residues. CDR3 region: CSARATLEQYF. CDR3 coding DNA: TGCAGTGCTAGAGCGACGCTCGAGCAGTACTTC.

The chain combines TRBV5-6 with TRBJ2-5, with 7 bases aligning to TRBD2. Near its end, the DNA agrees better with TRBJ2-7, so the J call may be wrong. The germline gives CDR1 SGHDT, CDR2 YYEEEE. The length of the CDR3 is 14 residues. DNA for the CDR3: TGTGCCAGCAGCTTGGCTGGGAGGGTGAGCGAGCAGTACTTC. Amino acid sequence: CASSLAGRVSEQYF.

This clonotype was seen a handful of times. The J gene is TRBJ2-6, the V gene TRBV27; TRBD1 matches 8 bases. V lost 6 bases, J lost 0 bases, and 7 bases stayed unmatched. CDR1 and CDR2 from the germline V gene are MNHEY and SMNVEV (reference sequence). The CDR3 consists of 17 residues. This CDR3 is CASRLQGVTSGANVLTF. The CDR3 coding sequence is TGTGCCAGCAGATTACAGGGGGTGACCTCTGGGGCCAACGTCCTGACTTTC.